The present TCR beta chain was sequenced within a study of control samples from healthy donors and cancer patients. This clone was picked up a small number of times. Method: immunoSEQ multiplex PCR; TCRdb's copy keeps in-frame clones and lacks some. The sample contains 130,000 or so clones, about 88% of which appear only once. Germline V gene sequence: CDR1 MGHRA, CDR2 YSYEKL. Trimming removed 2 bases from V and 3 bases from J; junction bases left unmatched: 3. The CDR3 totals 15 residues. Material: blood. The receptor's source is a man aged 45 to 65 in good health. The rearrangement uses TRBV4-1 and TRBJ2-7, with TRBD1 identical over 11 bases. The CDR3 spells CASSQWTGGGYEQYF. The CDR3 coding sequence is TGCGCCAGCAGCCAATGGACAGGGGGCGGCTACGAGCAGTACTTC.